The next 5 T cell receptor beta chains were all read from a single sample in a study of T-cell reconstitution after alpha-beta-depleted transplantation in children. Preparation of the TCRbeta library was carried out with unique molecular identifiers. Using its own MiXCR run on the PCR reads, TCRdb lists one record per CDR3 protein. Of some 490,000 distinct CDR3 sequences listed, around 13% are singletons. Sequencing was performed on PBMCs from the stem cell graft donor, taken from the stem cell graft. The receptors come from a human donor who donated a stem cell graft to a child with combined immunodeficiency.

This rearrangement joins TRBV6-2 or TRBV6-3 to TRBJ2-5, with TRBD2 matching 9 bases. Trimming took 5 bases from V and 2 from J; bases not matched to a gene: 9. Germline loops: CDR1 MNHEY, CDR2 SVGEGT. This CDR3 contains 16 residues. The CDR3 bases are TGTGCCAGCAGTACGATTAGCGGGAGTCATCAAGAGACCCAGTACTTC. Translating gives CASSTISGSHQETQYF.

There are a few counts of this clonotype. The chain is built from TRBV12-3 or TRBV12-4 and TRBJ2-1, with D maybe TRBD1 (5 bases). The germline V and J ends were trimmed by 4 bases and 13 bases, with 11 bases remaining between them. The CDR3 contains 11 residues. The CDR3, as DNA: TGTGCCAGCAGTTCTTCAGGGATTCAGTTCTTC. It specifies CASSSSGIQFF.

V usage is TRBV20-1 and J usage is TRBJ2-7; D uncertain. From germline, CDR1 is DFQATT and CDR2 SNEGSKA (reference sequence). This CDR3 has 13 residues. Deletions cut 6 bases from V and 4 bases from J, with 16 bases between. The CDR3 loop is CSALAASRYEQYF. CDR3 DNA sequence: TGCAGTGCCCTGGCCGCGTCCAGGTACGAGCAGTACTTC.

This clonotype was found a few times. This chain connects TRBV12-3 or TRBV12-4 to TRBJ2-5, with TRBD2 as a possible D gene (6 bases). This CDR3 region has 14 residues. Trimming left V 0 bases short and J 4 bases short, with 9 bases between. The CDR3 here is CASSLAFGGETQYF. DNA for the CDR3: TGTGCCAGCAGTTTAGCGTTCGGGGGAGAGACCCAGTACTTC.

This clonotype was seen a handful of times. CDR3 DNA sequence: TGTGCCAGCAGCGCCGACAGGGGAGGTGAAAAACTGTTTTTT. Translating it yields CASSADRGGEKLFF. The chain uses TRBV7-9 and TRBJ1-4, with 8 nucleotides matching TRBD1. This CDR3 spans 14 amino acids. The ends lost 5 bases at V and 7 bases at J; junction bases unmatched: 6. The germline gives CDR1 SEHNR, CDR2 FQNEAQ (reference sequence).